These 11 T cell receptor beta chains were sequenced from one sample in a study of blood T cell repertoires in COVID-19. Using immunoSEQ multiplex PCR, the repertoire was profiled, and TCRdb retains in-frame clones only, with some absent. The data show some 130,000 clones, approximately 90% seen once. Sequencing was carried out using PBMCs or T cells enriched from blood (not recorded which). All receptors come from a man over 45 who had recovered from COVID-19.

The chain uses TRBV4-3 and TRBJ1-5, with D possibly being TRBD1 (5 bases). Trimming cost V 2 bases and J 4 bases, with 12 bases left between them. Germline V lookup: CDR1 LGHNA, CDR2 YSLEER. This CDR3 comprises 15 residues. CDR3 bases: TGCGCCAGCAGCCAACTCTACGGGGGGAATCAGCCCCAGCATTTT. This codes for CASSQLYGGNQPQHF.

The gene calls are TRBV6-5 and TRBJ2-1; 8 nucleotides align to TRBD1. V shed 7 bases, J shed 3 bases, and the junction held 8 bases outside the gene matches. Germline V gives CDR1 MNHEY, CDR2 SVGAGI. The CDR3 spans 15 residues. CDR3 sequence: CASNFLQGVYNEQFF. The CDR3 DNA is TGTGCCAGCAATTTCTTACAGGGGGTCTACAATGAGCAGTTCTTC.

This rearrangement joins TRBV10-3 to TRBJ2-1; D not certain. Germline V gene data show CDR1 as ENHRY and CDR2 as SYGVKD. The CDR3 is 13 amino acids. Trimming removed 6 bases from V and 5 bases from J, with 11 bases in between. CDR3 in DNA: TGTGCCATCAGCCTCCGAGGAGACAATGAGCAGTTCTTC. Its translation is CAISLRGDNEQFF.

This chain connects TRBV5-1 to TRBJ1-2; TRBD1 matches at 7 bases. The CDR3 runs 14 residues. Germline V lookup: CDR1 SGHRS, CDR2 YFSETQ. The junction had 9 bases not matched to a gene; V was cut back by 3 bases and J by 7 bases. The CDR3: CASSSVTGRFGYTF. The CDR3 DNA reads TGCGCCAGCAGCTCGGTGACAGGGCGTTTTGGCTACACCTTC.

V and J are TRBV3-1 (or the pseudogene TRBV3-2) and TRBJ2-3, with 10 bases matching TRBD2. The junction had 10 bases not matched to a gene; V was cut back by 0 bases and J by 7 bases. The CDR3 is 17 amino acids. Germline-derived CDR1 and CDR2 are LGHDT and YNNKEL (reference sequence). The chain's CDR3 is CASSQDFSASGGYTQYF. CDR3 in DNA: TGTGCCAGCAGCCAAGATTTTTCGGCTAGCGGGGGTTATACGCAGTATTTT.

This clone was picked up a small number of times. The J gene is TRBJ1-2, the V gene TRBV7-9; TRBD1 agrees at 8 bases. The J segment lost 8 bases and the V segment lost 5 bases, leaving 7 bases of the junction unmatched. Germline-derived CDR1 and CDR2 are SEHNR and FQNEAQ (reference sequence). This CDR3 has 13 amino acids. The DNA of the CDR3 is TGTGCCAGCAGCGTTTCGACAGGGGACGGCTACACCTTC. As protein: CASSVSTGDGYTF.

The V gene is TRBV12-3 or TRBV12-4, the J gene TRBJ1-2, with D possibly being TRBD1 (5 bases). The ends were cut back, 4 bases at V and 0 bases at J, with 6 bases in the middle. This CDR3 is built from 13 residues. The chain's CDR3 is CASSSTANYGYTF. The CDR3 bases are TGTGCCAGCAGTTCGACAGCTAACTATGGCTACACCTTC.

This clone showed up just once. The rearrangement links TRBV6-5 to TRBJ2-1; D unclear. The germline gives CDR1 MNHEY, CDR2 SVGAGI. This CDR3 comprises 15 residues. V gave up 4 bases and J gave up 0 bases, with 10 bases separating them. The CDR3 DNA sequence: TGTGCCAGCAGTTCCAGCCGGAGCTCCTACAATGAGCAGTTCTTC. Its protein is CASSSSRSSYNEQFF.

This clone was seen only a few times. CDR3 coding DNA: TGTGCCAGCAGCCCCAAAGGAGGCAGCGGGGAGCTGTTTTTT. Protein sequence: CASSPKGGSGELFF. The chain employs TRBV7-3 and TRBJ2-2, with a possible D match to TRBD2 (5 bases). CDR3 length: 14 residues. Germline V CDR1 and CDR2: SGHTA, FQGTGA. V lost 5 bases and J lost 7, with 14 bases in between.

The rearrangement joins TRBV7-2 to TRBJ2-3, with 8 positions matching TRBD2. The CDR3 has 15 residues. The germline V gene encodes CDR1 SGHTA and CDR2 FQGNSA. V lost 5 bases, J lost 4 bases, and 8 bases stayed unmatched. The CDR3 reads CASSISGGTADTQYF. The DNA of the CDR3 is TGTGCCAGCAGCATCAGCGGGGGAACGGCAGATACGCAGTATTTT.

The chain employs TRBV28 and TRBJ1-2, with D unresolved. Looked up from germline, CDR1 is MDHEN and CDR2 is SYDVKM. This CDR3 is built from 13 residues. The V end was cut by 3 bases, the J end by 8 bases, with 13 bases between. The chain's CDR3 is CASSFGQSGGYTF. For the CDR3, the DNA is TGTGCCAGCAGTTTTGGGCAGTCGGGGGGCTACACCTTC.